These 22 T cell receptor beta chains share one sample of origin, sequenced in a study of CD8 T cell repertoires and HIV-1 epitope variants. Sequencing used immunoSEQ multiplex PCR; TCRdb keeps in-frame clones, though not all of them. The sample contains almost 3,000 clones, under 85% of which appear only once. No antigens are known for them. The sequenced material came from cultured CD8+ T cells derived from PBMCs. The receptor set was obtained from a male donor with HIV.

The chain joins TRBV13 to TRBJ2-2, with D perhaps given as TRBD1 or TRBD2 (5 bases each). CDR1 is PRHDT, CDR2 FYEKMQ, per germline (reference sequence). The CDR3 runs 15 residues. V was pared by 1 base and J by 5 bases, with 11 bases between. CDR3 sequence (DNA): TGTGCCAGCAGCTTAGATGAGGGGCCAACCGGGGAGCTGTTTTTT. Protein: CASSLDEGPTGELFF.

This clone occurred a few times. This chain connects TRBV28 to TRBJ2-7; 8 bases match TRBD2. Germline V gene lookup returns CDR1 MDHEN and CDR2 SYDVKM. The V and J ends lost 6 bases and 1 base, in that order; junction bases with no gene match: 8. The CDR3 covers 15 residues. The CDR3 sequence: CASRTSEGDSYEQYF. The CDR3 DNA is TGTGCCAGCAGGACTAGCGAAGGGGATTCCTACGAGCAGTACTTC.

The chain links TRBV4-1 to TRBJ2-3; unclear D gene. Germline loops: CDR1 MGHRA, CDR2 YSYEKL. CDR3 size: 13 residues. Trimming pared 1 base from V and 4 bases from J, leaving 6 bases between. The CDR3 nucleotides are TGCGCCAGCAGCCAAGGGGTAGCAGATACGCAGTATTTT. Translation: CASSQGVADTQYF.

The rearrangement uses TRBV6-1 and TRBJ2-2; TRBD1 agrees at 11 bases. Germline assignment: CDR1 MNHNS and CDR2 SASEGT. V lost 3 bases, J lost 0 bases, and 3 bases stayed unmatched. The CDR3 runs to 17 residues. As DNA, the CDR3 is TGTGCCAGCAGTGATACGGGACAGGGGGCGAACACCGGGGAGCTGTTTTTT. This gives the protein CASSDTGQGANTGELFF.

The CDR3 DNA follows: TGCGCCAGCAGCCAAGATCCCGCAGGGATGACCTACGAGCAGTACTTC. It encodes CASSQDPAGMTYEQYF. The J gene is TRBJ2-7, the V gene TRBV4-1; tentatively, D is TRBD1 (5 bases). This CDR3 contains 16 residues. Trimming shortened V by 0 bases and J by 2 bases, and 14 bases separated the two germline ends. Germline-derived CDR1 and CDR2 are MGHRA and YSYEKL.

The rearrangement uses TRBV27 and TRBJ1-1; D ambiguous. CDR1 and CDR2 from the germline V gene are MNHEY and SMNVEV (reference sequence). V lost 0 bases and J 5 bases, leaving 7 bases between the germline ends. The CDR3 is 13 amino acids. The CDR3 is CASSLSLVTEAFF. The CDR3 DNA follows: TGTGCCAGCAGTTTATCCTTGGTGACTGAAGCTTTCTTT.

The CDR3 nucleotides are TGTGCCAGCGGGTTGTCTGCCGGGGAGCTGTTTTTT. Protein: CASGLSAGELFF. This rearrangement joins TRBV28 to TRBJ2-2; no firm D call. The CDR3 totals 12 residues. Trimming pared 8 bases from V and 6 bases from J, leaving 10 bases between. In germline, CDR1 is MDHEN, CDR2 SYDVKM.

The rearrangement joins TRBV29-1 to TRBJ2-7; D perhaps matches TRBD2 (5 bases). This CDR3 has 15 amino acids. Germline CDR1 SQVTM, CDR2 ANQGSEA. V was shortened by 0 bases and J by 4 bases, with 16 bases between the two germline ends. The CDR3 protein is CSVEEPTFRGYEQYF. The DNA for the CDR3 is TGCAGCGTTGAAGAGCCGACATTCCGCGGGTACGAGCAGTACTTC.

The V call is TRBV5-6, the J call TRBJ1-4; 7 bases fit TRBD1. V was pared by 3 bases and J by 8 bases, with 22 bases of the junction left unmatched. The CDR3 is 19 amino acids. The germline gives CDR1 SGHDT, CDR2 YYEEEE. The CDR3 sequence is CASSSRDPERDSGWEKLFF. The CDR3 nucleotides read TGTGCCAGCAGCTCCCGGGACCCGGAACGGGACAGCGGGTGGGAAAAACTGTTTTTT.

The V and J genes are TRBV28 and TRBJ2-5; maybe TRBD1 (6 bases). Trimming removed 6 bases from V and 3 bases from J, with 17 bases in between. CDR1 and CDR2 (germline): MDHEN, SYDVKM. The CDR3 contains 15 residues. CDR3 region: CASSSSKYREETQYF. Written as DNA, the CDR3 is TGTGCCAGCAGCTCATCCAAGTACAGGGAAGAGACCCAGTACTTC.

This chain links TRBV7-9 with TRBJ2-7; 8 bases match TRBD1. The trim removed 3 bases at V and 2 bases at J, leaving 6 bases unmatched. Germline V CDR1 and CDR2: SEHNR, FQNEAQ (reference sequence). The CDR3 is made up of 15 amino acids. CDR3 in amino acids: CASSFVTGDPYEQYF. The CDR3 DNA reads as TGTGCCAGCAGCTTTGTGACAGGGGATCCCTACGAGCAGTACTTC.

The rearrangement uses TRBV10-2 and TRBJ2-2; 10 nucleotides line up with TRBD1. The CDR3 loop spans 18 amino acids. Germline V gene sequence: CDR1 WSHSY, CDR2 SAAADI. V dropped 6 bases and J dropped 3; count of bases not matched to a gene: 13. The DNA for the CDR3 is TGCGCCAGCAGCCCGAATCCCCCGGGACAGGGGCACACCGGGGAGCTGTTTTTT. Its protein is CASSPNPPGQGHTGELFF.

This clone was recorded a few times. The chain couples TRBV27 to TRBJ2-7; D remains ambiguous. The germline V gene has CDR1 MNHEY and CDR2 SMNVEV (reference sequence). Trimming removed 5 bases at V and 2 bases at J, with 10 bases between. The CDR3 spans 13 residues. Here the CDR3 reads CASSPARTYEQYF. The CDR3 nucleotides read TGTGCCAGCAGTCCCGCCCGAACCTACGAGCAGTACTTC.

CDR3 nucleotides: TGTGCCTGGAGTGAGGGCAGTTCCTACGAGCAGTACTTC. This codes for CAWSEGSSYEQYF. The V and J genes are TRBV30 and TRBJ2-7; D not resolved. This CDR3 spans 13 amino acids. From germline, CDR1 is GTSNPN and CDR2 SVGIG (reference sequence). Trimming shortened V by 1 base and J by 1 base, and 8 bases separated the two germline ends.

V usage is TRBV10-3 and J usage is TRBJ1-2; D may be TRBD1 (6 bases). V shed 7 bases and J shed 8 bases, with 17 bases lying between them. Germline V gene sequence: CDR1 ENHRY, CDR2 SYGVKD. The CDR3 loop spans 13 amino acids. The CDR3 protein is CAIIIPQGNGYTF. The CDR3 DNA reads as TGTGCCATCATCATTCCACAGGGTAACGGCTACACCTTC.

A few counts support this clone. The chain links TRBV7-2 to TRBJ1-4; the D gene is possibly TRBD1 (6 bases). V dropped 5 bases and J dropped 8 bases, with 15 bases sitting between them. This CDR3 has 14 amino acids. CDR1 is SGHTA, CDR2 FQGNSA, per germline. DNA of the CDR3: TGTGCCAGCAGCGGAGCGGGGGCTCGAGAAAAACTGTTTTTT. This codes for CASSGAGAREKLFF.

This chain links TRBV5-6 with TRBJ2-6; tentative D call: TRBD2 (5 bases). V lost 5 bases, J lost 1 base, and 19 bases lay in between. CDR1 and CDR2 (germline): SGHDT, YYEEEE. The length of the CDR3 is 18 residues. DNA for the CDR3: TGTGCCAGCAGTTCGCTTGGGAGCAGCCTGTCTGGGGCCAACGTCCTGACTTTC. This sequence encodes CASSSLGSSLSGANVLTF.

The gene calls are TRBV30 and TRBJ1-2; D is uncertain. V shed 3 bases and J shed 0 bases, with 11 bases lying between them. The length of the CDR3 is 14 residues. CDR1 and CDR2 (germline): GTSNPN, SVGIG (reference sequence). The CDR3 loop reads CAWRPSQANYGYTF. DNA of the CDR3: TGTGCCTGGAGGCCCTCCCAAGCTAACTATGGCTACACCTTC.

V gene TRBV19 combines with J gene TRBJ2-2, with D perhaps TRBD2 (6 bases). Germline CDR1 reads LNHDA; CDR2 reads SQIVND (reference sequence). The CDR3 spans 15 residues. Trimming took off 5 bases at V and 4 bases at J, with 14 bases between the two ends. The CDR3 reads CASSLWEVSTGELFF. The CDR3 bases are TGTGCCAGTAGTTTGTGGGAGGTTAGCACCGGGGAGCTGTTTTTT.

This clone appeared a few times. V usage is TRBV5-6 and J usage is TRBJ1-1; TRBD1 might be the D (6 bases). There are 13 residues in the CDR3. CDR1 and CDR2 from the germline V gene are SGHDT and YYEEEE. Trimming removed 5 bases at V and 5 bases at J, with 13 bases between. The CDR3 protein is CASREQGGTEAFF. In DNA, the CDR3 is TGTGCCAGCAGGGAGCAAGGGGGTACTGAAGCTTTCTTT.

The V call is TRBV28, the J call TRBJ2-1, with D uncertain. This CDR3 has 15 residues. The ends were cut back, 1 base at V and 2 bases at J, with 9 bases in the middle. CDR1 and CDR2 (germline): MDHEN, SYDVKM. In nucleotides, the CDR3 is TGTGCCAGCAGTTTATCCGCTGACGCCTACAATGAGCAGTTCTTC. It specifies CASSLSADAYNEQFF.

J is TRBJ1-2 and V is TRBV5-8, with D unclear. CDR1 is SGHTS and CDR2 is YDEGEE in the germline V gene. This CDR3 is 13 amino acids long. The ends were cut back, 1 base at V and 2 bases at J, with 6 bases in the middle. The CDR3 here is CASSLLNNYGYTF. Written as DNA, the CDR3 is TGTGCCAGCAGCTTGCTAAACAACTATGGCTACACCTTC.